The 2 T cell receptor beta chains given below trace back to one sample, sequenced in a study of T cell repertoires in cytomegalovirus infection. A single record per CDR3 protein comes from TCRdb applying MiXCR to the reads. Found here are about 320,000 distinct CDR3 sequences, around 9.5% of them singletons; the top ten hold 3.5% to 4.5%. The sequenced sample was PBMCs. All receptors come from a human donor in good health (CMV status not recorded). Some clones in this sample may be carry-over from other donors' samples.

The table lists this clonotype with a few counts. This sequence joins TRBV6-2 or TRBV6-3 and TRBJ2-7; 8 positions agree with TRBD2. V dropped 6 bases and J dropped 2; count of bases not matched to a gene: 21. Germline lookup yields CDR1 MNHEY and CDR2 SVGEGT. The CDR3 extends over 19 amino acids. This chain's CDR3 is CASSPGKSLAGAPPYEQYF. CDR3 bases: TGTGCCAGCAGCCCCGGGAAGAGTCTAGCGGGTGCACCTCCCTACGAGCAGTACTTC.

Ten or more counts support this clonotype. This chain connects TRBV7-8 to TRBJ2-3; D perhaps matches TRBD2 (7 bases). Trimming removed 2 bases at V and 6 bases at J, with 15 bases between. Germline CDR1 SGHVS, CDR2 FQNEAQ. The CDR3 runs to 15 residues. Written as DNA, the CDR3 is TGTGCCAGCAGCTTAATTGGGGGGGGCGGCGATACGCAGTATTTT. Its translation is CASSLIGGGGDTQYF.